This T cell receptor (delta chain) was sequenced during a study of γδ T cells in repeated Plasmodium falciparum infection. In regard to this clone: Its antigen remains unknown. The TCRdb protein comes from a much larger clone and disagrees with this DNA's translation at residue 23, likely due to a read error; the protein given here is derived from the DNA.

TCRdb re-called clones from the multiplex PCR reads using CATT. The top ten hold 7.5% to 10% of the sample, which has tens of thousands of delta-chain clones, more than 0.85% seen once. Study results and caveats: Malian donors came from one small rural village, predominantly one ethnic group.

The sequence came from a pool of human donors (malaria-infected and uninfected, not separated). The material sequenced was gamma-delta T cells from blood.

The CDR3 coding sequence is TGTGCTCTTGGGGAACTATTTGAGGGGCCCTTCCCGAGAAGGGGATACGATGGGGGCACCGATAAACCCATCTTT. Protein sequence: CALGELFEGPFPRRGYDGGTDKPIF. Called V gene: TRDV1; the J gene was not called; TRDD3 is taken as the D call from the table, unchecked against the DNA. This CDR3 comprises 25 residues. Germline CDR1 TSWWSYY, CDR2 QGS.